This T cell receptor (beta chain) was profiled in a study of early T cells in non-severe SARS-CoV-2 infection (dated by TCRdb to the early 2020s). For context, the study as a whole: TCR sequencing used bulk RNA from unsorted whole blood, so alpha and beta chains could not be paired.

The junction carries 15 bases between V and J, which are trimmed by 3 bases and 7 bases respectively. The CDR3 runs 15 amino acids, cysteine and phenylalanine included. Of all the DNA, just the CDR3 is kept, 45 bases in frame from base 1. Via the germline V gene, CDR1 is SNHLY and CDR2 FYNNEI. Set within a cohort of healthcare workers in London, UK, this nested case-control study involved weekly PCR testing of nasopharyngeal swabs along with blood sampling. Between 23 and 31 March 2020, the week of the UK lockdown, healthcare workers were enrolled and then followed up weekly for as long as 16 weeks. What the research found in general, with its limitations: VDJdb matching was skewed toward anti-spike CD8 responses, so virus-specific expansions were likely underestimated and private and CD4 specificities were missed.

The library was made by 5' RACE. The listed sequencing device is NextSeq 500. To correct for sequencing error and PCR bias, the TCR library protocol tagged individual cDNA molecules with unique molecular identifiers. Both TCR alpha and beta chains were sequenced, and tight co-correlation was observed between alpha and beta sequence abundances in each sample. Per the authors' processing: Decombinator V4 was used to annotate the V gene, J gene and CDR3 of the TCR sequences. Expanded TCRs were defined as changing significantly between any two time points under a Poisson model with p below 0.0001. TCR abundances were normalised to the total number of TCRs sequenced per sample and were expressed as counts per million. MAIT TCRs were defined by TRAV1-2 paired with TRAJ12, TRAJ20 or TRAJ33, and iNKT TCRs by TRAV10 paired with TRAJ18. A search of VDJdb, accessed on 1 November 2021, was run for TCRs annotated to CMV, EBV and SARS-CoV-2, with TCRs annotated for multiple antigens excluded. The raw public reads went through TCRdb reprocessing: fastp at Q25, MiXCR clone calling, in-frame beta chains kept. Here each entry gathers all rows of one CDR3 protein and keeps the most common genes and DNA. These V and J calls rely on TCRdb rather than the paper's analysis. The sample profile shows approximately 50,000 distinct CDR3 sequences; around a tenth of them were found once. Of the sample, 15% falls within the top ten clones.

Concerning this clonotype itself: Its antigen remains undetermined. A read error may explain this, as a much larger clone is one base away.

The sample consisted of whole blood. The receptor was derived from an adult who was a healthcare worker with PCR-confirmed SARS-CoV-2 infection or an uninfected control (not recorded which). Recombination linked TRBV2 to TRBJ2-2; a tentative D call is TRBD2 (5 bases match). CDR3 loop: CASSDGLALFGELFF. The DNA sequence follows: TGTGCCAGCAGTGACGGGCTAGCCTTATTCGGGGAGCTGTTTTTT.